The 32 T cell receptor beta chains given below trace back to one sample, sequenced in a study of cytomegalovirus exposure and HLA in healthy donors. PCR involved 60 Vbeta and 13 Jbeta primers. Produced via immunoSEQ multiplex PCR; TCRdb's table is partial and in-frame only. This sample has around 170,000 clones, with roughly 79% found just once. Sequencing was carried out using PBMCs. These receptor sequences come from a woman in her 50s in good health and CMV-seropositive.

The rearrangement links TRBV7-2 to TRBJ1-1; D gene ambiguous. Between the trimmed V and J ends, which lost 3 bases and 4 bases, there was a span of 15 bases. CDR3 length: 15 amino acids. Germline CDR1 and CDR2: SGHTA and FQGNSA. The CDR3 coding sequence is TGTGCCAGCAGCTTGTTCTCGGGGAAAGGCACTGAAGCTTTCTTT. Its protein product is CASSLFSGKGTEAFF.

The chain recombines TRBV4-3 with TRBJ1-5; 8 bases map to TRBD1. CDR1 and CDR2 (germline): LGHNA, YSLEER. With V trimmed by 2 bases and J by 6 bases, 6 bases remained unmatched. The CDR3 has 15 residues. CDR3 in amino acids: CASSQTGTGPQPQHF. CDR3 bases: TGCGCCAGCAGCCAAACTGGGACAGGCCCTCAGCCCCAGCATTTT.

Only a few counts were recorded for this clone. CDR3 DNA sequence: TGTGCCAGCAGAAAGCCGATCCGGGACAGGGAAGAGACCCAGTACTTC. Translating it yields CASRKPIRDREETQYF. This chain uses TRBV5-6 with TRBJ2-5; 9 nucleotides line up with TRBD1. Germline CDR1 is SGHDT and CDR2 is YYEEEE. This CDR3 is built from 16 residues. The V segment lost 5 bases and the J segment 3 bases; nucleotides outside the gene matches: 11.

This sequence joins TRBV6-1 and TRBJ2-7, with D maybe TRBD1 (6 bases). The V end lost 4 bases, the J end lost 3 bases, and 10 bases lay between the germline ends. This CDR3 region has 13 residues. Germline CDR1 is MNHNS and CDR2 is SASEGT. CDR3: CASSVDSFYEQYF. The CDR3 DNA reads as TGTGCCAGCAGTGTGGACAGTTTCTACGAGCAGTACTTC.

The chain couples TRBV19 to TRBJ1-2, with 9 nucleotides matching TRBD1. This CDR3 contains 14 residues. From germline, CDR1 is LNHDA and CDR2 SQIVND (reference sequence). V was pared by 7 bases and J by 5 bases, with 8 bases of the junction left unmatched. The CDR3 DNA follows: TGTGCCAGTACCAGGGACAGGGAGGTTTATGGCTACACCTTC. Translating it yields CASTRDREVYGYTF.

The rearrangement joins TRBV5-5 to TRBJ1-1; 8 positions agree with TRBD1. CDR1 and CDR2 from the germline V gene are SGHKS and YYEKEE (reference sequence). The CDR3 is 16 amino acids. V lost 4 bases to trimming and J lost 1 base; unmatched junction nucleotides: 9. In nucleotides, the CDR3 is TGTGCCAGCAGCCTGGGACAGGAACTGGGGAACACTGAAGCTTTCTTT. Its translation is CASSLGQELGNTEAFF.

This sequence joins TRBV4-1 and TRBJ2-5, with 8 bases matching TRBD2. The CDR3 extends over 15 amino acids. The germline V gene has CDR1 MGHRA and CDR2 YSYEKL. V was clipped by 0 bases and J by 4 bases; unmatched bases: 4. The CDR3 DNA reads TGCGCCAGCAGCCAAGATCGGGGGGGTCCAGAGACCCAGTACTTC. Protein sequence: CASSQDRGGPETQYF.

This clone was counted between two and nine times. The V and J genes are TRBV5-1 and TRBJ2-5, with a tentative D call TRBD2 (6 bases). The germline CDR1 and CDR2 sequences are SGHRS and YFSETQ. There are 15 residues in the CDR3. Trimming cost V 3 bases and J 2 bases, with 14 bases left between them. CDR3 loop: CASSWGLDRQETQYF. For the CDR3, the DNA is TGCGCCAGCAGCTGGGGACTGGACCGACAAGAGACCCAGTACTTC.

The chain recombines TRBV10-3 with TRBJ2-3, with a tentative D call TRBD2 (7 bases). The CDR3 totals 13 residues. Trimming removed 11 bases from V and 2 bases from J, with 14 bases in between. Germline V CDR1 and CDR2: ENHRY, SYGVKD. The CDR3 protein is CAQGRGATDTQYF. For the CDR3, the DNA is TGTGCCCAGGGGAGGGGAGCCACAGATACGCAGTATTTT.

This clone was counted only a few times. The rearrangement uses TRBV6-5 and TRBJ1-2; 7 bases match TRBD1. The CDR3 is 12 residues long. The germline CDR1 and CDR2 sequences are MNHEY and SVGAGI. With V trimmed by 4 bases and J by 8 bases, 4 bases remained unmatched. The CDR3 is CASSSQGEGYTF. The CDR3 nucleotides are TGTGCCAGCAGTTCCCAGGGGGAAGGCTACACCTTC.

This chain connects TRBV9 to TRBJ1-1; D uncertain. V lost 0 bases and J lost 5, with 11 bases in between. Germline loops: CDR1 SGDLS, CDR2 YYNGEE. The CDR3 spans 14 residues. The CDR3 DNA sequence: TGTGCCAGCAGCGTAGGAGTATCCGGGACTGAAGCTTTCTTT. Translation gives CASSVGVSGTEAFF.

V and J are TRBV10-3 and TRBJ1-1; 10 nucleotides agree with TRBD1. Looked up from germline, CDR1 is ENHRY and CDR2 is SYGVKD. The CDR3 consists of 14 residues. V gave up 9 bases and J gave up 10 bases; unmatched junction bases: 14. The CDR3 nucleotides are TGTGCCATTAGAGATTTCGACAGGGGGCTGGGAGCTTTCTTT. Protein: CAIRDFDRGLGAFF.

This rearrangement joins TRBV13 to TRBJ2-3, with TRBD2 as a possible D gene (5 bases). The CDR3 loop spans 13 amino acids. Trimming took 4 bases from V and 7 from J, leaving 12 bases between them. Germline assignment: CDR1 PRHDT and CDR2 FYEKMQ (reference sequence). CDR3 loop: CASSSRTRNTQYF. Here the CDR3 DNA reads TGTGCCAGCAGCTCCAGGACTCGTAATACGCAGTATTTT.

This rearrangement joins TRBV7-2 to TRBJ2-3; unclear D gene. CDR1 is SGHTA, CDR2 FQGNSA, per germline. V lost 4 bases and J lost 3, with 8 bases in between. CDR3 length: 13 residues. In DNA form, the CDR3 reads TGTGCCAGCAGCTGGCTAGTAACAGATACGCAGTATTTT. Translating it yields CASSWLVTDTQYF.

This clone was detected a few times. The chain couples TRBV11-3 to TRBJ2-1; 8 bases map to TRBD2. CDR1 SGHNT and CDR2 YENEEA come from the germline V gene. The CDR3 totals 15 residues. The junction had 11 bases not matched to a gene; V was cut back by 7 bases and J by 6 bases. DNA for the CDR3: TGTGCCAGCACCCCCGAGTGGGGGACTAGCAATGAGCAGTTCTTC. Translating gives CASTPEWGTSNEQFF. Filled out from reference TRBV11-3 and TRBJ2-1, the complete variable domain reads EAGVVQSPRYKIIEKKQPVAFWCNPISGHNTLYWYLQNLGQGPELLIRYENEEAVDDSQLPKDRFSAERLKGVDSTLKIQPAELGDSAVYLCASTPEWGTSNEQFFGPGTRLTVL.

This clone appeared once. V and J are TRBV30 and TRBJ1-2; D remains ambiguous. The CDR3 loop spans 13 amino acids. V was cut by 5 bases and J by 3 bases, with 13 bases left in between. The germline V gene has CDR1 GTSNPN and CDR2 SVGIG (reference sequence). CDR3 DNA sequence: TGTGCCTGGTCTGAGGCCTCGGACTATGGCTACACCTTC. Translation gives CAWSEASDYGYTF.

As DNA, the CDR3 is TGCGCCAGCAGCCGCGACAGGGGAATGTACGAGCAGTACTTC. Amino acid sequence: CASSRDRGMYEQYF. V is TRBV4-3 and J is TRBJ2-7; 8 nucleotides agree with TRBD1. This CDR3 contains 14 residues. V shed 4 bases, J shed 4 bases, and the junction held 6 bases outside the gene matches. CDR1 LGHNA and CDR2 YSLEER come from the germline V gene.

This clone was seen once. This rearrangement joins TRBV25-1 to TRBJ1-1; D call uncertain. The ends were cut back, 3 bases at V and 4 bases at J, with 21 bases in the middle. The CDR3 extends over 17 amino acids. The V gene's germline CDR1 is MGHDK and CDR2 SYGVNS. CDR3 loop: CASSERRGSSRGTEAFF. CDR3 nucleotide sequence: TGTGCCAGCAGTGAGCGGAGAGGATCGTCCCGAGGCACTGAAGCTTTCTTT.

Turning to this clone: At one of its ends the junction is not consistent with the germline gene, which may arise from a read error. V usage is TRBV7-9 and J usage is TRBJ2-7; weak D call: TRBD1 (6 bases). The germline V gene encodes CDR1 SEHNR and CDR2 FQNEAQ (reference sequence). The CDR3 loop spans 12 amino acids. CDR3 DNA: TGTTCCAGCAACAGACAGGAATACGAGCAGTACTTC. Amino acids: CSSNRQEYEQYF.

The chain is built from TRBV7-2 and TRBJ2-3; 9 nucleotides align to TRBD2. With V trimmed by 0 bases and J by 5 bases, 9 bases remained unmatched. The CDR3 loop spans 17 amino acids. In germline, CDR1 is SGHTA, CDR2 FQGNSA. CDR3 sequence (DNA): TGTGCCAGCAGCTTAGCGGGGCGGGGGGGCGGACAAGATACGCAGTATTTT. This translates into CASSLAGRGGGQDTQYF.

The gene calls are TRBV2 and TRBJ2-3; 11 bases align to TRBD2. The germline V gene has CDR1 SNHLY and CDR2 FYNNEI. V trimming: 4 bases; J trimming: 0 bases; junction bases outside the gene matches: 9. The CDR3 has 18 amino acids. CDR3 nucleotides: TGTGCCAGCAGTGTCACCTTGGGGACTAGCGGTAGCACAGATACGCAGTATTTT. It yields the protein CASSVTLGTSGSTDTQYF.

V gene TRBV5-1 combines with J gene TRBJ2-3; possible D gene TRBD2, 6 bases. Germline assignment: CDR1 SGHRS and CDR2 YFSETQ. V was trimmed by 4 bases and J by 1 base, leaving 10 bases between them. The CDR3 totals 14 residues. Here the CDR3 reads CASSLPGGTDTQYF. The CDR3 DNA is TGCGCCAGCAGCCTACCGGGAGGCACAGATACGCAGTATTTT.

This clone was counted once. The rearrangement joins TRBV29-1 to TRBJ1-1; D is perhaps TRBD1 (5 bases). The germline V and J ends were trimmed by 3 bases and 2 bases, with 16 bases remaining between them. The CDR3 has 15 residues. Germline V gene data show CDR1 as SQVTM and CDR2 as ANQGSEA. The CDR3 sequence is CSVDRAGRSNTEAFF. Here the CDR3 DNA reads TGCAGCGTTGATAGGGCAGGGAGGTCCAACACTGAAGCTTTCTTT.

CDR3 in DNA: TGTGCCAGCAGCCCAAATACCGGACGGGGGTATCAGCCCCAGCATTTT. Protein: CASSPNTGRGYQPQHF. This chain links TRBV28 with TRBJ1-5, with D perhaps TRBD1 (5 bases). With 6 bases removed from V and 5 bases from J, the gap between germline ends came to 20 bases. CDR3 length: 16 amino acids. Germline values: CDR1 MDHEN, CDR2 SYDVKM.

The chain uses TRBV27 and TRBJ1-5; D is uncertain. V lost 0 bases, J lost 5 bases, and 14 bases lay in between. The CDR3 contains 16 residues. Germline CDR1 and CDR2: MNHEY and SMNVEV (reference sequence). The CDR3 protein is CASSLSYGTADQPQHF. The CDR3 DNA sequence: TGTGCCAGCAGTTTATCCTATGGAACGGCGGATCAGCCCCAGCATTTT.

The V gene is TRBV27, the J gene TRBJ1-2; 10 nucleotides agree with TRBD1. Germline V gene sequence: CDR1 MNHEY, CDR2 SMNVEV (reference sequence). V shed 3 bases, J shed 7 bases, and the junction held 5 bases outside the gene matches. CDR3 length: 14 amino acids. CDR3: CASSFGTGAGGYTF. For the CDR3, the DNA is TGTGCCAGCAGTTTTGGGACAGGGGCGGGTGGCTACACCTTC.

In its sample, this clone was seen once. This chain uses TRBV6-6 with TRBJ2-1, with TRBD2 identical over 10 bases. Losses at the gene ends were 2 bases for V and 10 bases for J; bases not matched to a gene: 8. The CDR3 is 15 amino acids. Per the germline V gene, CDR1 is MNHNY and CDR2 is SVGAGI (reference sequence). CDR3 nucleotide sequence: TGTGCCAGCAGTTACGCCTTAGGGACTAGCGAGGAGCAGTTCTTC. This gives the protein CASSYALGTSEEQFF.

This clone was seen only once. CDR3 sequence reads: CASSTAGGGGGTGELFF. In DNA, the CDR3 is TGTGCCAGTAGTACCGCCGGCGGGGGGGGAGGCACCGGGGAGCTGTTTTTT. The chain has TRBV19 and TRBJ2-2, with 9 bases matching TRBD2. CDR1 and CDR2 from the germline V gene are LNHDA and SQIVND (reference sequence). The ends lost 4 bases at V and 4 bases at J; junction bases unmatched: 10. The CDR3 is made up of 17 amino acids.

A single count supports this clone. The chain recombines TRBV19 with TRBJ1-5; 7 bases map to TRBD1. The length of the CDR3 is 16 residues. Germline lookup yields CDR1 LNHDA and CDR2 SQIVND (reference sequence). The ends lost 1 base at V and 3 bases at J; junction bases unmatched: 6. For the CDR3, the DNA is TGTGCCAGTAGTATAGGAACAGGGGCCGTCAATCAGCCCCAGCATTTT. Its translation: CASSIGTGAVNQPQHF.

V and J are TRBV5-1 and TRBJ2-1, with a possible D match to TRBD2 (5 bases). V was clipped by 0 bases and J by 4 bases, with 20 bases between them. CDR1 is SGHRS and CDR2 is YFSETQ in the germline V gene. This CDR3 comprises 18 residues. CDR3 protein: CASSLAEVRYLRYNEQFF. The CDR3 nucleotides read TGCGCCAGCAGCTTGGCGGAGGTTAGATATCTCAGGTACAATGAGCAGTTCTTC.

The V gene is TRBV5-1, the J gene TRBJ2-1; perhaps TRBD2 as D (6 bases). Trimming stripped 7 bases from V and 4 bases from J, with 12 bases between. Germline assignment: CDR1 SGHRS and CDR2 YFSETQ. CDR3 length equals 13 residues. The CDR3 spells CASARDEYNEQFF. The DNA of the CDR3 is TGCGCCAGCGCGCGGGACGAATACAATGAGCAGTTCTTC.

The chain employs TRBV2 and TRBJ2-3; 9 positions match TRBD2. V shed 6 bases, J shed 7 bases, and the junction held 11 bases outside the gene matches. The CDR3 has 15 residues. From germline, CDR1 is SNHLY and CDR2 FYNNEI. The CDR3 loop is CASRAVAGEGYTQYF. The CDR3 DNA reads TGTGCCAGCAGGGCCGTAGCGGGGGAGGGGTATACGCAGTATTTT.